This record looks at one T cell receptor beta chain sequence and its context. Method: immunoSEQ multiplex PCR; TCRdb's copy keeps in-frame clones and lacks some. This table has over 130,000 clones, about 85% appearing once. These data are taken from a study of blood T cell repertoires in COVID-19. Turning to the study itself: Sources were T cells, B-cell-depleted T cells, or PBMCs; the material itself was cDNA or gDNA.

Sequencing was performed on peripheral blood. The receptor comes from a human donor with COVID-19, enrolled during active disease. The donor label of this sample is uncertain.

CDR3 bases: TGCGCCAGCAGCTTTAACGGACAGGGGACCGACGAGCAGTACTTC. It translates to CASSFNGQGTDEQYF. The chain couples TRBV5-1 to TRBJ2-7, with 9 nucleotides matching TRBD1. Per the germline V gene, CDR1 is SGHRS and CDR2 is YFSETQ. V gave up 2 bases and J gave up 5 bases; unmatched junction bases: 8. The CDR3 extends over 15 amino acids.